Included here is one TCR beta chain sequence, with context. After removal of 5 bases from V and 6 bases from J, the junction contained 7 bases not matched to a gene. The CDR3 is 14 amino acids. Germline assignment: CDR1 SGHDN and CDR2 FVKESK. A second PCR of roughly 7 to 11 cycles used a sample-barcoded 5' primer and a J-beta primer mix. TCRdb redid the calling of the 5' RACE reads with MiXCR, one entry per CDR3 protein. The table includes over 600,000 distinct CDR3 sequences, about half detected once. The data were taken from a study of blood T cells in healthy people across ages. This clonotype originated in an elderly man in good health. The V gene is TRBV14, the J gene TRBJ1-2; 9 bases fit TRBD1. The sequencing sample was made of blood. The CDR3 sequence is CASSGGQGENGYTF. For the CDR3, the DNA is TGTGCCAGCAGCGGGGGACAGGGCGAAAATGGCTACACCTTC.